This T cell receptor beta chain was retrieved from a study of tumor-infiltrating lymphocytes in primary liver carcinoma. Overall study context: The patients included men and women who were aged 30 to 69 years. Tissue type made little difference to sample yields of roughly 3.65 to 7.13 million productive TCRbeta reads.

Bulk tissue was left unsorted, and RNA and DNA were co-extracted from 20-30 mg of it. The CDR3 runs 15 residues. Looked up from germline, CDR1 is MNHEY and CDR2 is SVGAGI. This clonotype appeared once. An end of the junction does not agree with germline; a read error may underlie this. Total RNA (about 500 ng) served as template for TCR beta cDNA synthesis primed by a constant-region primer. Construction of TCR beta libraries relied on three successive nested multiplex PCR rounds employing slightly modified ARM-PCR. It was with TRBV1-TRBV30 forward primers and a C-beta reverse primer that the first two PCR rounds were run, at roughly 11 cycles each. TCRdb passed the multiplex PCR reads through MiXCR, listing each CDR3 protein once. The data show around 81,000 distinct CDR3 sequences, with 60% to 80% seen just once and about an eighth held by the top ten.

The chain is built from TRBV6-5 and TRBJ2-7; 9 nucleotides line up with TRBD1. The source of this sequence is a woman aged 55-75 years with primary liver carcinoma and hepatitis B virus infection. The sample consisted of liver tumor tissue from sampling region 4. Specified subset: tumor region T4, right-lateral pole. The CDR3 protein is CASSYSGTGPDEQYF. DNA for the CDR3: TGTGCCAGTAGTTACTCGGGGACAGGGCCCGACGAGCAGTACTTC.